Described below is a single T cell receptor beta chain sequence and its context. No cognate antigen has been identified for it. Base qualities are not recorded, but no much larger clone differs from it by a single base. Based on the germline V gene, the CDR1 and CDR2 sequences are MGHRA and YSYEKL. Reading from cysteine to phenylalanine, the CDR3 counts 15 amino acids. CDR3 DNA is the only sequence kept; it has 45 bases, read in frame from the first base. V is reduced by 5 bases and J by 5 bases, leaving a spacing of 15 bases between them. The cohort consisted of 600 to 700 healthy bone marrow donors. All cohort members were sampled while nominally healthy, although unrecorded immune exposures were likely present. The donor tested CMV seronegative and was one of the 352 seronegative cohort members. A peripheral blood sample was collected from each donor, and TCR beta sequencing was performed on peripheral blood mononuclear cells. Genomic DNA extraction from the blood cell samples was performed with the Qiagen DNeasy Blood Extraction Kit.

These data come from a study of cytomegalovirus exposure and HLA in healthy donors (dated by TCRdb to about 2017). Describing the broader study: An earlier analysis of several hundred of the donors reported about 300 Gb of sequence data and around 110 million unique TCR beta sequences obtained from roughly 180 million T cells. An early release that covered roughly 600 HLA-typed donors contained approximately 290 gigabases of sequencing data and 75 million to 100 million unique TCR sequences. Of the 350 to 400 genotyped donors, 65% to 90% fell in the genetic ancestry cluster associated with self-reported Caucasian donors. The study was designed to test whether signatures of past pathogen exposure could be identified by cataloging public T cell receptors. The study used immunosequencing to profile the T cell repertoires of approximately 650 subjects and linked those repertoires to cytomegalovirus serostatus. In addition to the first cohort of around 670 subjects, a separate validation cohort of approximately 110 different subjects was used. To predict cytomegalovirus infection status, the study brought together high-throughput TCR immunosequencing, statistical association of individual TCRs with disease status, and machine learning. To study patterns of TCR occurrence, a later analysis re-analyzed previously published TCR beta repertoires from just over 650 donors and added high-resolution HLA genotyping. Rather than using new phenotypic data, the later analysis identified candidate immune exposures from TCR beta sequences and from how often those sequences occurred across donors. To decide whether each TCR beta V gene segment behaved as functional or pseudogenic, an earlier analysis of over 500 of the donors relied on high-throughput TCR beta sequencing. Donor age, sex, ethnicity and CMV serostatus were compiled together with the repertoire data. A later genetic analysis used genome-wide SNP genotypes for about three fifths of the 666 donors, treating that subset as a discovery cohort. Every repertoire in the discovery cohort had been generated on one and the same sequencing platform. HLA typing included class I and class II loci at four-digit resolution. Typing coverage varied by locus: roughly 629-640 donors for A, B, C, DRB1 and DQB1; 500 to 550 for DQA1; around 570 for DPA1; around 450 for DPB1. Roughly 5 DR-DQ haplotypes were handled as single units for association and clustering, since linkage in the cohort was strong. On average, around 200,000 unique TCR beta nucleotide sequences were sequenced per donor among about 400 genotyped donors of the cohort, with 15% to 20% of those sequences being non-productive. The paper as a whole reports these results and caveats: Compared with equally common non-associated chains, HLA-associated TCR beta chains in a later analysis were more clonally expanded and had lower generation probabilities. HLA typing was unavailable for some donors at each locus, so association tests used only the typed subset. Linkage disequilibrium might explain the correlated functional status among segregating V segments, but an unknown experimental factor could not be ruled out. In a later genetic analysis, fewer N-insertions in productive TCRs were reported among donors in an Asian-associated ancestry cluster than the 666-donor mean. Presence/absence analyses assumed roughly uniform sequencing depth across donors, an assumption that may not hold. Broadly in line with IMGT annotations, most TCR beta V segments showed up in productive rearrangements about 90% or about 30% of the time in an earlier analysis of 587 of the donors. According to a later analysis, parvovirus B19, influenza, CMV and Epstein-Barr virus appeared linked to several top co-occurrence clusters. It was suggested by the authors that the approach could potentially be generalized to other disease states and immunological phenotypes. Only TCR beta chains were sequenced in this cohort, and the absence of alpha or paired-chain data limited detectable features. A later analysis found that TCR association rates varied across HLA loci, with DRB1 alleles showing the most associated TCRs and HLA-C alleles the fewest. Some IMGT-functional V segments, including TRBV6-2 and TRBV6-3, could not be distinguished by the 87-base-pair reads and were therefore excluded. Strong co-occurrence of HLA alleles, especially DR and DQ, made assigning TCR associations to individual alleles difficult. A later analysis found that most CMV-associated TCR beta chains appeared HLA-restricted, with HLA associations seemingly driven largely by CMV exposure. A group of highly shared sequence variants was considered likely to be a technical artifact of the sequencing pipeline. Because counts were too low, roughly 17 rarely observed V segments, including chromosome 9 orphons, were left out of the earlier analysis of a few hundred of the donors. In both the original and validation cohorts, the classifier was reported to diagnose cytomegalovirus status with high specificity and sensitivity. In vitro tests confirmed that three of the cytomegalovirus-associated TCR beta chains recognize cytomegalovirus antigens. Most TCR sequences were seen in very few donors, while some public TCRs were found in many individuals. CMV serostatus was the only immune exposure information available for the cohort. In a later analysis, 15,000 to 20,000 TCR beta sequences were associated with specific HLA alleles at a false discovery rate of 0.05. A further reported finding was that TCR beta sequences accurately predicted the HLA-A and HLA-B alleles for most subjects in the first cohort. V-gene and J-gene trimming of TCR beta chains was associated with a missense DCLRE1C variant in a later genetic analysis, and the association was replicated in an independent cohort. The study listed 150 to 200 TCR beta chains as associated with cytomegalovirus.

The library was produced with the immunoSEQ multiplex PCR assay. For the multiplex PCR, a mixture combining 60 forward primers for TCR Vbeta segments and 13 reverse primers for TCR Jbeta segments was used. A multiplex PCR assay on genomic DNA amplified the CDR3 region of rearranged TCR beta genes. On the Illumina HiSeq System, the amplified TCR beta libraries were sequenced as 87-base-pair reads. As for the authors' bioinformatics: Across the 640 or so repertoires, a later analysis counted approximately 83 million unique TCR beta chains, 8.5 million to 12 million of which were shared by at least two donors. A nearest-neighbor algorithm error-corrected the raw reads and collapsed the reads into unique sequences, merging closely related sequences to remove PCR and sequencing errors. To assign V, D and J gene segments, CDR3 sequences were aligned to IMGT reference sequences. Each retained sequence needed at least a six-nucleotide match to both a V gene segment and a J gene segment. A rearrangement counted as productive if the CDR3 had no stop codons and remained in frame with V and J, and every other rearrangement counted as non-productive. Following IMGT convention, CDR3 was defined as the stretch from the second conserved V-encoded cysteine up to the conserved J-encoded phenylalanine. In an earlier analysis of approximately 500 of the donors, sequences lacking an unambiguous match to a single V gene segment were excluded. An earlier analysis of a few hundred of the donors called V segments functional above 56.7% productive rearrangements and segregating when the between-donor standard deviation exceeded 5%. A statistical classification framework was developed to diagnose cytomegalovirus status using the catalog of TCR beta chain sequences. In a later analysis, V and J genes were assigned by comparing TCR nucleotide sequences against IMGT/GENE-DB human TR gene sequences. Using the TCRdist pipeline, a later analysis assigned CDR3 sequences along with most-parsimonious VDJ recombination scenarios. In a later analysis, each TCR beta chain was defined by its CDR3 amino acid sequence together with its V-gene family, and reads without a unique V-gene family were excluded. A later analysis removed 500 to 650 highly shared, low-generation-probability nucleotide sequences to deal with suspected cross-contamination and a sequencing artifact. In a later analysis, a clonal expansion index for each public chain was calculated from normalized within-repertoire ranks of inferred template counts. In a later analysis, generation probabilities were computed with a VDJ recombination model fitted to out-of-frame rearrangements, and the resulting probabilities were checked against IGoR. In a later analysis, TCR-TCR, TCR-HLA and TCR-CMV co-occurrence was scored with hypergeometric tests, and a repertoire-size bias correction was applied to TCR pairs. In a later analysis, false discovery rates were estimated by permuting HLA or CMV assignments 20 times. A later analysis grouped co-occurring TCRs with DBSCAN, adding TCRdist sequence similarity when clustering within HLA-allele-positive subsets. Repertoires with fewer than 30,000 or more than 120,000 public chains, plus five repertoires with anomalous nucleotide sharing, were excluded from co-occurrence clustering. Entries here come from immuneACCESS through TCRdb and include only in-frame sequences with V and J called. Some clones fail to appear in such tables; in the studies checked, an unresolved V gene covers under half of the shortfall, and the cause of the remainder is unknown. V and J calls plus clone size are reproduced from that table; the DNA served to infer D and trimming. This sample comprises 150,000 to 200,000 clones, 80% to 85% of them detected only once. Clones ranked in the top ten supply 1.1% of the sample.

The V and J genes are TRBV4-1 and TRBJ2-2, with TRBD2 perhaps the D gene, on 6 matching bases. This sequence was found in a woman in her thirties or forties in good health and CMV-seronegative. The specimen sequenced was PBMCs. DNA sequence: TGCGCCAGCAGCTCTCGAATTGGGGGGACCGGGGAGCTGTTTTTT. Its translation is CASSSRIGGTGELFF.